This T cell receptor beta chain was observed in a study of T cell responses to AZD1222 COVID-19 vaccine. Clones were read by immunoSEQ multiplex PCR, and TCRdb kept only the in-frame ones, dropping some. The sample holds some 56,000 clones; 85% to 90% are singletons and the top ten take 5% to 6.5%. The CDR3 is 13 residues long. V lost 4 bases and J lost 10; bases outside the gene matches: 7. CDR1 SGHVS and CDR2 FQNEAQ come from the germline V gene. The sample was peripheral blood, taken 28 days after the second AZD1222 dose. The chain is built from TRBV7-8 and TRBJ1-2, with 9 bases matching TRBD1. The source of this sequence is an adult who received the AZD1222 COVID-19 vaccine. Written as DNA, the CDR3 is TGTGCCAGCAGCTCAGCCCGGGACAGGGACTACACCTTC. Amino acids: CASSSARDRDYTF.